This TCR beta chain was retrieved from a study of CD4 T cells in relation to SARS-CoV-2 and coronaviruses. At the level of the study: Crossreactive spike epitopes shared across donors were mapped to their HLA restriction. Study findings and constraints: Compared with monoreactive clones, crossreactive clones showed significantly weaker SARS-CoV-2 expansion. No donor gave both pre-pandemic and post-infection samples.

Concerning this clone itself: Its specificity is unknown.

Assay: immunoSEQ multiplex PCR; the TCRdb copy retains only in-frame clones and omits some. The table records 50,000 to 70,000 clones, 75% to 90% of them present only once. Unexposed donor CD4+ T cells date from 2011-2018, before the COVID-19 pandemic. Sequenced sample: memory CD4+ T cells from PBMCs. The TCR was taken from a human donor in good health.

The CDR3 nucleotides read TGCGCCAGCAGCCAAGGAGGGACAGGGGGGGAATCCGAGCAGTACTTC. Translation: CASSQGGTGGESEQYF. V usage is TRBV4-3 and J usage is TRBJ2-7; TRBD1 matches 11 bases. J lost 6 bases, V lost 1 base, and 8 bases had no gene match. Germline V CDR1 and CDR2: LGHNA, YSLEER. The CDR3 loop spans 16 amino acids.